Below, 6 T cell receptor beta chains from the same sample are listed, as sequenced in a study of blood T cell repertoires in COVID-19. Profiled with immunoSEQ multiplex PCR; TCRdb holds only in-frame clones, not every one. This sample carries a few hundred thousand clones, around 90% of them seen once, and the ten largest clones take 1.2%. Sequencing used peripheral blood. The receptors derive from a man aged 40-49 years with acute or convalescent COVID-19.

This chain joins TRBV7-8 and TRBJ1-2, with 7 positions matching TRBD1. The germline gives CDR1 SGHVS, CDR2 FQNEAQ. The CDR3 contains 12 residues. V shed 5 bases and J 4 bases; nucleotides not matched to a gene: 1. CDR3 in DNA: TGTGCCAGCAGCCGGGACAGCTATGGCTACACCTTC. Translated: CASSRDSYGYTF.

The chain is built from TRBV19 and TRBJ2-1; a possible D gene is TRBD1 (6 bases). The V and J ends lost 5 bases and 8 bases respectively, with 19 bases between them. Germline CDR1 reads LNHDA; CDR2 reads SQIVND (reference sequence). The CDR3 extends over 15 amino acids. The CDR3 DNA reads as TGTGCCAGTAGTTTAGGTTGGTTGGACAGCGATGAGCAGTTCTTC. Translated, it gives CASSLGWLDSDEQFF.

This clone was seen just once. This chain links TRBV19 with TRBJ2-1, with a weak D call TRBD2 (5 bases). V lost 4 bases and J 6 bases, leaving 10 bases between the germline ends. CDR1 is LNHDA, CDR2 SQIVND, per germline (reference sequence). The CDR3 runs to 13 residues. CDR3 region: CASSTPGGNEQFF. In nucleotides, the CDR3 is TGTGCCAGTAGTACCCCCGGAGGCAATGAGCAGTTCTTC.

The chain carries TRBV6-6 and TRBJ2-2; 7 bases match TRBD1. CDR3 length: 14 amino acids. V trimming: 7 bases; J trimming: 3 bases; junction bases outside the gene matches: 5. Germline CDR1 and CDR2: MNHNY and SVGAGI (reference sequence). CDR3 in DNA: TGTGCCAGCAACTACAGGGGCGACACCGGGGAGCTGTTTTTT. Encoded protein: CASNYRGDTGELFF.

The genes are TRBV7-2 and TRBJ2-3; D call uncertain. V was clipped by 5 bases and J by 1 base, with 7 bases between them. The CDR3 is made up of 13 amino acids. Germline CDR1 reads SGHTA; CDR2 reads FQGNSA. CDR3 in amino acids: CASSPTRTDTQYF. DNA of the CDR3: TGTGCCAGCAGCCCGACTCGCACAGATACGCAGTATTTT.

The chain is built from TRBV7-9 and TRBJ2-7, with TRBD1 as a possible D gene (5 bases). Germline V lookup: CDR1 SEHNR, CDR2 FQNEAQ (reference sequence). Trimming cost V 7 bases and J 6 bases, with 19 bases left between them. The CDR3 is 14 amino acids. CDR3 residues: CASTTRDRMREQYF. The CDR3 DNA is TGTGCCAGCACCACTCGAGACAGAATGCGCGAGCAGTACTTC. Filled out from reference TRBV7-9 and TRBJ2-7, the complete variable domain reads DTGVSQNPRHKITKRGQNVTFRCDPISEHNRLYWYRQTLGQGPEFLTYFQNEAQLEKSRLLSDRFSAERPKGSFSTLEIQRTEQGDSAMYLCASTTRDRMREQYFGPGTRLTVT.